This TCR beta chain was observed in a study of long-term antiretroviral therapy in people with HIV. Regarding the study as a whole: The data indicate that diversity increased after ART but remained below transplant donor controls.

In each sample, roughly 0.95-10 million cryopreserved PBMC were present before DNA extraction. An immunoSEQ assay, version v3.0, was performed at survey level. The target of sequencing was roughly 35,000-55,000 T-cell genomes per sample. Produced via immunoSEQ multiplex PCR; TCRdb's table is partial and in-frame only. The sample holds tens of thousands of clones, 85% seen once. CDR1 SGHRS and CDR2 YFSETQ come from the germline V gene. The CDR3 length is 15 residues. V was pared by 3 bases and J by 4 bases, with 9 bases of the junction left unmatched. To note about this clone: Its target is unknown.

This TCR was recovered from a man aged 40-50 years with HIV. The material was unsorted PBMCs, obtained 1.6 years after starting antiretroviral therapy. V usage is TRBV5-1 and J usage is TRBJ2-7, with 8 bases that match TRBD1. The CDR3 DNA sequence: TGCGCCAGCAGCTGGGGACAGGATCTGGCGTACGAGCAGTACTTC. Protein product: CASSWGQDLAYEQYF.